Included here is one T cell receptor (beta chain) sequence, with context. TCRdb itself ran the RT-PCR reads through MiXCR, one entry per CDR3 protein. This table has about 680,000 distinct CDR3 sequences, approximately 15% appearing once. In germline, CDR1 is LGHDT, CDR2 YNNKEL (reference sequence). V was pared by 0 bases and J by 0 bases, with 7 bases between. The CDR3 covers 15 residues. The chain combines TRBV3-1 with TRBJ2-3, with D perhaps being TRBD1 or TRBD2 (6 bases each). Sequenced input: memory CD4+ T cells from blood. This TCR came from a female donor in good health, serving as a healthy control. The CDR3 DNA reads TGTGCCAGCAGCCAAGAAGGGGGGAGCACAGATACGCAGTATTTT. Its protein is CASSQEGGSTDTQYF.